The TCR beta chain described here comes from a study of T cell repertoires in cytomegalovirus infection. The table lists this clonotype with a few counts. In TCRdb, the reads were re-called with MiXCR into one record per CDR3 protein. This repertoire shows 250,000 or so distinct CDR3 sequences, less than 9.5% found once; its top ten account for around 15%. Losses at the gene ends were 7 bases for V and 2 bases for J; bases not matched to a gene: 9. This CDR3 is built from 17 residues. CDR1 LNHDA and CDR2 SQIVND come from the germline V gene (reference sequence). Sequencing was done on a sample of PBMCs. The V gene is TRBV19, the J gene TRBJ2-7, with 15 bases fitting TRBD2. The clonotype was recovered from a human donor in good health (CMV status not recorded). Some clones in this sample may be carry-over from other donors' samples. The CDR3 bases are TGTGCCAGTACCCCGCGGGGACTAGCGGGAGGCGCCTACGAGCAGTACTTC. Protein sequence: CASTPRGLAGGAYEQYF.